This record covers a single TCR beta chain. The germline V gene encodes CDR1 LNHDA and CDR2 SQIVND (reference sequence). The ends were cut back, 8 bases at V and 4 bases at J, with 23 bases in the middle. The length of the CDR3 is 16 residues. The data were obtained in a study of technical replicates of blood from a few donors. The protocol was immunoSEQ multiplex PCR, while the TCRdb copy is restricted to in-frame clones and leaves out a portion. This table holds about 79,000 clones, 90% to 95% found once. The sequence derives from a human donor in good health. This chain connects TRBV19 to TRBJ1-2; the D gene is possibly TRBD1 (5 bases). The specimen was T cells isolated from PBMCs. CDR3 in DNA: TGTGCCAGTGTACGATTGGAGCATCAGGGTTTCTATGGCTACACCTTC. Its translation is CASVRLEHQGFYGYTF.